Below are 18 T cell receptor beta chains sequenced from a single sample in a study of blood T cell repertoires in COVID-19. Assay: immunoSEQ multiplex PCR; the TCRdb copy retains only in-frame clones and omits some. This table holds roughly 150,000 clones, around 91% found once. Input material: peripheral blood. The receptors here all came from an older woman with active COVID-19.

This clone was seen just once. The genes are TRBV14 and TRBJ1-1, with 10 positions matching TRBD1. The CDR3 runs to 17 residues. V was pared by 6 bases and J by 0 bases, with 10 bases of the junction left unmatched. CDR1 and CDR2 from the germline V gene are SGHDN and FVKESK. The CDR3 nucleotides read TGTGCCAGCAGTCGACGACCGGGACAGGGGCTGAACACTGAAGCTTTCTTT. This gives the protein CASSRRPGQGLNTEAFF.

CDR3 protein: CSVEDRGSGSYEQYF. Written as DNA, the CDR3 is TGCAGCGTTGAAGATAGGGGTAGCGGGAGCTACGAGCAGTACTTC. This chain links TRBV29-1 with TRBJ2-7; 9 nucleotides align to TRBD2. The CDR3 is 15 residues long. Germline lookup yields CDR1 SQVTM and CDR2 ANQGSEA. The J segment lost 3 bases and the V segment lost 0 bases, leaving 6 bases of the junction unmatched.

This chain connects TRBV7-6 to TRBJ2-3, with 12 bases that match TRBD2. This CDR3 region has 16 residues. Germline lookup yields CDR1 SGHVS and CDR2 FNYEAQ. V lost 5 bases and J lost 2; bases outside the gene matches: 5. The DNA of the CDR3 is TGTGCCAGCAGCCCCGGACTAGCGGGACCCACAGATACGCAGTATTTT. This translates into CASSPGLAGPTDTQYF.

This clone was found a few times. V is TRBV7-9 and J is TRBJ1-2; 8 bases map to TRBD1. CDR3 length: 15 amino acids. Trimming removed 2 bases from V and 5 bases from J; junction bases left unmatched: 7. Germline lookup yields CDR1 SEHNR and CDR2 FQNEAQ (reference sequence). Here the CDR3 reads CASSLTSQGVYGYTF. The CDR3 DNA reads TGTGCCAGCAGCTTAACGTCACAGGGGGTTTATGGCTACACCTTC.

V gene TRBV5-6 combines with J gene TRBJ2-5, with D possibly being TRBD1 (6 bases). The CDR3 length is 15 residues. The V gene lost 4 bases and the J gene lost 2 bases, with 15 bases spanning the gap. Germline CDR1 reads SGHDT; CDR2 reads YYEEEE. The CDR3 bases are TGTGCCAGCAGCCTACAGGGTGTTCTACAAGAGACCCAGTACTTC. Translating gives CASSLQGVLQETQYF.

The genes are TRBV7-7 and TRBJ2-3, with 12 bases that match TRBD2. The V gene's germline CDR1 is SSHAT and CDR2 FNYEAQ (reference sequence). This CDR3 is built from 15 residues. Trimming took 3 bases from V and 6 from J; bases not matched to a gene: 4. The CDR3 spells CASSLTSGSWDTQYF. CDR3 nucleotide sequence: TGTGCCAGCAGCTTGACTAGCGGGAGTTGGGATACGCAGTATTTT.

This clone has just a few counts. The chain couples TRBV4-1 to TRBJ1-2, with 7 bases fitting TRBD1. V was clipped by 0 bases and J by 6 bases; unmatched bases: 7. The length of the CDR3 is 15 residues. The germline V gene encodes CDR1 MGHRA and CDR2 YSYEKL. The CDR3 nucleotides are TGCGCCAGCAGCCAAGATCGGACAGGCTGGAATGGCTACACCTTC. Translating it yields CASSQDRTGWNGYTF.

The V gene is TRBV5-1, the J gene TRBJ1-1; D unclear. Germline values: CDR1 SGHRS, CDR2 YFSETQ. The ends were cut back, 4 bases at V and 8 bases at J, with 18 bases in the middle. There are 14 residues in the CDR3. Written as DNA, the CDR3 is TGCGCCAGCAGCATCGAGGAAGGTGGGTTGGAAGCTTTCTTT. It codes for CASSIEEGGLEAFF.

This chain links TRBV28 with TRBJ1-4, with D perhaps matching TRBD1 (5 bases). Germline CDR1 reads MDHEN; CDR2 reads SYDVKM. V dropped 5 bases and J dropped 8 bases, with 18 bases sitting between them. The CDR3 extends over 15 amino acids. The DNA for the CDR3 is TGTGCCAGCAGTCTGCCCTGGGGACGGGGGGAAAAACTGTTTTTT. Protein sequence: CASSLPWGRGEKLFF.

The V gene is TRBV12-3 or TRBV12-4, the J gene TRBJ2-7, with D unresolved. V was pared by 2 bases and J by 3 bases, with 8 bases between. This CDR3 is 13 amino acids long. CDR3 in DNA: TGTGCCAGCAGTTTAACAGCTAACTACGAGCAGTACTTC. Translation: CASSLTANYEQYF.

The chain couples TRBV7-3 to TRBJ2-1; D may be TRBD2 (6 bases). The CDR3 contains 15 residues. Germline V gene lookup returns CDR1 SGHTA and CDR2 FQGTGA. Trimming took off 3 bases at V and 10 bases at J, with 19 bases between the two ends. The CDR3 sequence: CASSLEGAPPREQFF. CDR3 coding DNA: TGTGCCAGCAGCTTGGAGGGAGCGCCTCCTCGCGAGCAGTTCTTC. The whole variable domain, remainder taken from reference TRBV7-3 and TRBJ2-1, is GAGVSQTPSNKVTEKGKYVELRCDPISGHTALYWYRQSLGQGPEFLIYFQGTGAADDSGLPNDRFFAVRPEGSVSTLKIQRTERGDSAVYLCASSLEGAPPREQFFGPGTRLTVL.

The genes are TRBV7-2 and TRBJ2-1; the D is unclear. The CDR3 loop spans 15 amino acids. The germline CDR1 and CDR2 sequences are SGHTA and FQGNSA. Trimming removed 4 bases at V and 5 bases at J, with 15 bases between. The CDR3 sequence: CASSYYSGFDNEQFF. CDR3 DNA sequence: TGTGCCAGCAGCTACTACTCGGGTTTCGACAATGAGCAGTTCTTC. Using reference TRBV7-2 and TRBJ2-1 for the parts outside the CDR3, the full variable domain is GAGVSQSPSNKVTEKGKDVELRCDPISGHTALYWYRQSLGQGLEFLIYFQGNSAPDKSGLPSDRFSAERTGGSVSTLTIQRTQQEDSAVYLCASSYYSGFDNEQFFGPGTRLTVL.

DNA for the CDR3: TGTGCCAGCAGTCCCCCGACAGCTAGCACAGATACGCAGTATTTT. Translation gives CASSPPTASTDTQYF. The chain links TRBV28 to TRBJ2-3, with D possibly being TRBD1 (5 bases). V was clipped by 5 bases and J by 0 bases, with 12 bases between them. The germline V gene encodes CDR1 MDHEN and CDR2 SYDVKM. The CDR3 spans 15 residues.

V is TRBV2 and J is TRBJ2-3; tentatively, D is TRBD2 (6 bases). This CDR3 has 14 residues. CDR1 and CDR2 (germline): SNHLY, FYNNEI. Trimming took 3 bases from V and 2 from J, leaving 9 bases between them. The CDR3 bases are TGTGCCAGCAGTGACGGACTACACACAGATACGCAGTATTTT. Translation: CASSDGLHTDTQYF.

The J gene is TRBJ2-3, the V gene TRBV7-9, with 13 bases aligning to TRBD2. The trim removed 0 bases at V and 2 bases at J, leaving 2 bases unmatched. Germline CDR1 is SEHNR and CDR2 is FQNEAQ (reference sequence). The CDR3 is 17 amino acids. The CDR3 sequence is CASSLAGTSGTTDTQYF. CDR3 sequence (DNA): TGTGCCAGCAGCTTAGCAGGGACTAGCGGGACCACAGATACGCAGTATTTT.

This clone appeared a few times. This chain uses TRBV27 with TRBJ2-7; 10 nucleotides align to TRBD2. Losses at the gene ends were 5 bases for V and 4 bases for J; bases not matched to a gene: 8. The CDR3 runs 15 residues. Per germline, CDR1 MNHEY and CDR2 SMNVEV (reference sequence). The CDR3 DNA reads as TGTGCCAGCAGTCCCCGGACTAGCGGAGATTACGAGCAGTACTTC. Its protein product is CASSPRTSGDYEQYF.

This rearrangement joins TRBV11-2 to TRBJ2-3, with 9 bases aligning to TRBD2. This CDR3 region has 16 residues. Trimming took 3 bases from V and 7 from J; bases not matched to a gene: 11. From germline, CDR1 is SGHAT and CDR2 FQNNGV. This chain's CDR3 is CASSFAGGYRSYTQYF. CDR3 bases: TGTGCCAGCAGCTTCGCGGGAGGGTACCGAAGTTATACGCAGTATTTT.

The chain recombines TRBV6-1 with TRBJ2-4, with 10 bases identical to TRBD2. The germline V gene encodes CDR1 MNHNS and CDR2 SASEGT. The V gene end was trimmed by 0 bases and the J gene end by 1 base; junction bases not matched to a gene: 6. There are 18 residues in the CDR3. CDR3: CASSEARGSGRAKNIQYF. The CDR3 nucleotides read TGTGCCAGCAGTGAAGCAAGGGGTAGCGGGAGGGCCAAAAACATTCAGTACTTC.